This paragraph covers one T cell receptor beta chain sequence. This sample stems from a study of patients and donors after allogeneic stem cell transplantation. The V and J ends lost 3 bases and 6 bases respectively, with 18 bases between them. The CDR3 is made up of 15 amino acids. One entry per CDR3 protein, called by TCRdb with MiXCR from the RT-PCR reads. The table has roughly 880,000 distinct CDR3 sequences, roughly 18% seen once. This clonotype originated in a human donor who was either an allogeneic HSCT recipient or a stem cell or donor lymphocyte infusion donor (not recorded which). It is not recorded whose cells these are; they may come from a transplant donor. The V and J genes are TRBV12-3 or TRBV12-4 and TRBJ2-7; tentatively, D is TRBD1 (5 bases). The sequencing sample was made of blood, either unsorted or a sorted T cell fraction (not recorded which). The DNA of the CDR3 is TGTGCCAGCAGTTTTTATAATCCAGGGCAATCCGAGCAGTACTTC. Translating gives CASSFYNPGQSEQYF.